Presented here are 15 T cell receptor beta chains from one specimen sequenced in a study of T cell changes during pregnancy in multiple sclerosis. Here immunoSEQ multiplex PCR was the method, and the copy in TCRdb shows in-frame clones only, minus some. The sample gives around 67,000 clones, around 93% of which show up once; approximately 2.2% is in the top ten. Sequencing was performed on peripheral blood, taken in the first trimester of pregnancy. The receptors derive from a female donor with multiple sclerosis, enrolled in a pregnancy study.

This clone has a single count. The V call is TRBV7-2, the J call TRBJ1-3; maybe TRBD1 (6 bases). The CDR3 is 16 residues long. The V gene lost 1 base and the J gene lost 3 bases, with 13 bases spanning the gap. Germline CDR1 SGHTA, CDR2 FQGNSA. The CDR3, as DNA: TGTGCCAGCAGCTTAGGTCGGGGGGCCAGTGGAAACACCATATATTTT. Its translation: CASSLGRGASGNTIYF.

This chain joins TRBV5-4 and TRBJ1-2; possible D gene TRBD1, 5 bases. This CDR3 has 14 amino acids. Germline CDR1 SGHNT, CDR2 YYREEE (reference sequence). Trimming removed 0 bases at V and 1 base at J, with 7 bases between. The DNA of the CDR3 is TGTGCCAGCAGCTTGGGGCAGGGTAACTATGGCTACACCTTC. It encodes CASSLGQGNYGYTF.

The chain is built from TRBV18 and TRBJ1-1, with D possibly TRBD1 on 5 matching bases. The V gene lost 1 base and the J gene lost 4 bases, with 16 bases spanning the gap. The CDR3 sequence is 16 residues long. Germline-derived CDR1 and CDR2 are KGHSH and LQKENI. The CDR3 DNA follows: TGTGCCAGCTCACCACTACCTACGGACACAATCACTGAAGCTTTCTTT. Encoded protein: CASSPLPTDTITEAFF.

This sequence joins TRBV27 and TRBJ2-4; 10 bases fit TRBD1. This CDR3 region has 14 residues. Per germline, CDR1 MNHEY and CDR2 SMNVEV (reference sequence). V shed 5 bases, J shed 5 bases, and the junction held 3 bases outside the gene matches. CDR3 DNA: TGTGCCAGCAGTGCAGGGACAGGGGAAAACATTCAGTACTTC. Its protein product is CASSAGTGENIQYF.

The chain couples TRBV20-1 to TRBJ2-1; 7 bases are shared with TRBD1. CDR1 DFQATT and CDR2 SNEGSKA come from the germline V gene (reference sequence). The CDR3 runs to 11 residues. Trimming cost V 5 bases and J 12 bases; bases outside gene matches: 7. CDR3 sequence: CSAQGEFGQFF. DNA for the CDR3: TGCAGTGCTCAGGGGGAATTTGGGCAGTTCTTC.

The rearrangement uses TRBV4-3 and TRBJ2-1, with D tentatively TRBD2 (6 bases). The germline gives CDR1 LGHNA, CDR2 YSLEER. The CDR3 loop spans 15 amino acids. Trimming cost V 4 bases and J 1 base, with 11 bases left between them. CDR3 sequence reads: CASSLGRFSYNEQFF. The CDR3 nucleotides are TGCGCCAGCAGCCTCGGGAGATTTTCCTACAATGAGCAGTTCTTC.

This clone was observed a single time. The J gene is TRBJ2-1, the V gene TRBV6-5; 9 bases map to TRBD2. Per germline, CDR1 MNHEY and CDR2 SVGAGI. V gave up 5 bases and J gave up 0 bases; unmatched junction bases: 2. The CDR3 is 15 residues long. CDR3 DNA: TGTGCCAGCAGTCCTAGCGGGAACTCCTACAATGAGCAGTTCTTC. It specifies CASSPSGNSYNEQFF.

The CDR3: CASSAGVRGTDTQYF. CDR3 DNA sequence: TGTGCCAGCAGCGCCGGGGTAAGAGGCACAGATACGCAGTATTTT. V is TRBV7-3 and J is TRBJ2-3; a weak D match, TRBD2 (5 bases). This CDR3 contains 15 residues. The germline V and J ends were trimmed by 5 bases and 1 base, with 13 bases remaining between them. In germline, CDR1 is SGHTA, CDR2 FQGTGA.

The chain combines TRBV7-6 with TRBJ2-3; D is possibly TRBD1 (8 bases). Deletions cut 2 bases from V and 3 bases from J, with 15 bases between. The CDR3 covers 16 residues. CDR1 SGHVS and CDR2 FNYEAQ come from the germline V gene. The CDR3 spells CASSLSAQGGTDTQYF. The CDR3 DNA reads TGTGCCAGCAGCTTATCTGCACAGGGGGGGACAGATACGCAGTATTTT.

This chain links TRBV13 with TRBJ1-1; 8 bases line up with TRBD1. The CDR3 totals 15 residues. After removal of 10 bases from V and 0 bases from J, the junction contained 10 bases not matched to a gene. In germline, CDR1 is PRHDT, CDR2 FYEKMQ (reference sequence). The CDR3 is CANQDREGMNTEAFF. The CDR3, as DNA: TGTGCCAACCAGGACAGGGAAGGGATGAACACTGAAGCTTTCTTT.

The chain uses TRBV28 and TRBJ1-1, with D uncertain. This CDR3 comprises 12 residues. V shed 3 bases and J shed 2 bases, with 4 bases lying between them. The germline V gene has CDR1 MDHEN and CDR2 SYDVKM. Here the CDR3 reads CASSFFNTEAFF. The CDR3 bases are TGTGCCAGCAGTTTCTTTAACACTGAAGCTTTCTTT.

The CDR3, as DNA: TGTGCCAGCCTAGGGATAGTTGGGGGAGGTGAGCAGTTCTTC. Translating it yields CASLGIVGGGEQFF. The V call is TRBV19, the J call TRBJ2-1; tentatively, D is TRBD2 (6 bases). V lost 9 bases and J lost 9, with 21 bases in between. Per germline, CDR1 LNHDA and CDR2 SQIVND (reference sequence). This CDR3 contains 14 residues.

This rearrangement joins TRBV11-3 to TRBJ2-2, with 13 nucleotides matching TRBD2. This CDR3 region has 16 residues. Germline trimming cut 4 bases from V and 7 bases from J; bases unmatched to any gene: 6. The germline V gene encodes CDR1 SGHNT and CDR2 YENEEA. The CDR3 protein is CASSSGLAGVDGELFF. CDR3 in DNA: TGTGCCAGCAGCTCAGGACTAGCGGGAGTGGACGGGGAGCTGTTTTTT.

For the CDR3, the DNA is TGTGCCAGCAGTGAATCCGGGACAGACTACGAGCAGTACTTC. Residues: CASSESGTDYEQYF. V usage is TRBV6-1 and J usage is TRBJ2-7, with 7 positions matching TRBD1. The CDR3 length is 14 residues. Germline V gene sequence: CDR1 MNHNS, CDR2 SASEGT. V lost 2 bases and J lost 3; bases outside the gene matches: 4.

V is TRBV7-9 and J is TRBJ2-1; 8 bases agree with TRBD2. V trimming: 6 bases; J trimming: 9 bases; junction bases outside the gene matches: 10. Germline-derived CDR1 and CDR2 are SEHNR and FQNEAQ (reference sequence). There are 14 residues in the CDR3. This CDR3 is CASSLGGRQAEQFF. As DNA, the CDR3 is TGTGCCAGCAGTCTTGGCGGGAGGCAGGCTGAGCAGTTCTTC.